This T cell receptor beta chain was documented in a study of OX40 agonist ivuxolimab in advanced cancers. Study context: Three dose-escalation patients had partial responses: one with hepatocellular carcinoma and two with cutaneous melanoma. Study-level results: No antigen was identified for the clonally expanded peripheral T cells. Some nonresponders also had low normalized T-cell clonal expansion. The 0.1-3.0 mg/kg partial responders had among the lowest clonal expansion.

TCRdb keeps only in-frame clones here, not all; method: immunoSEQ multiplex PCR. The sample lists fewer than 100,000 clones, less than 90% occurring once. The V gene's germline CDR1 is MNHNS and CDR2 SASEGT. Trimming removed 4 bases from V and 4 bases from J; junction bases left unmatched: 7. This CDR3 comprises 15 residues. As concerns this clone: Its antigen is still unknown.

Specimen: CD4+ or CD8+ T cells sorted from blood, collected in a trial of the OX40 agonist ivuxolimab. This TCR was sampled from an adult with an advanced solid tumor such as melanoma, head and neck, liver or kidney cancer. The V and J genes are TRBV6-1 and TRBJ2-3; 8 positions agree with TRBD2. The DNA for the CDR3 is TGTGCCAGCAGTGGGGTAGCGGGAAGGGCAGATACGCAGTATTTT. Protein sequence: CASSGVAGRADTQYF.